Listed below are T cell receptor beta chains from one sample, sequenced in a study of control samples from healthy donors and cancer patients. The table came from immunoSEQ multiplex PCR; TCRdb's copy has only in-frame clones and leaves some out. The data hold tens of thousands of clones, with less than 95% observed a single time. The sample was blood. These receptors were obtained from a man in his 60s in good health. The CDR3 runs from the conserved cysteine through the conserved F or W. A D gene is named only where the DNA matches it firmly. Clone size is stated in some rows and not others, as once, few, many or a class when expanded.

size: once
J: TRBJ2-7
V: TRBV30
D: .
CDR3: CAWSEGRATYEQYF
DNA: TGTGCCTGGAGTGAGGGCAGGGCTACCTACGAGCAGTACTTC

size: .
J: TRBJ1-6
V: TRBV5-6
D: TRBD1
CDR3: CASSTLGTGYNSPLHF
DNA: TGTGCCAGCAGCACCTTAGGGACAGGGTATAATTCACCCCTCCACTTT

size: .
J: TRBJ1-4
V: TRBV7-2
D: .
CDR3: CASSHGLKEKLFF
DNA: TGTGCCAGCAGCCACGGCTTGAAGGAAAAACTGTTTTTT

size: .
J: TRBJ2-3
V: TRBV15
D: .
CDR3: CATSRRGTSTDTQYF
DNA: TGTGCCACCAGCAGGCGGGGAACTAGCACAGATACGCAGTATTTT

size: .
J: TRBJ1-6
V: TRBV2
D: TRBD1
CDR3: CASSPGQGNSPLHF
DNA: TGTGCCAGCAGTCCGGGACAGGGGAATTCACCCCTCCACTTT

size: .
J: TRBJ2-7
V: TRBV14
D: TRBD1
CDR3: CASSHPRVPGTGGKAYEQYF
DNA: TGTGCCAGCAGCCATCCGAGGGTACCCGGGACAGGGGGCAAAGCCTACGAGCAGTACTTC

size: .
J: TRBJ1-2
V: TRBV7-9
D: TRBD1
CDR3: CASSSALSLGTGVHGYTF
DNA: TGTGCCAGCAGCTCAGCGCTGTCGTTAGGGACAGGGGTCCATGGCTACACCTTC

size: .
J: TRBJ1-2
V: TRBV7-2
D: .
CDR3: CASSLDGVLGYTF
DNA: TGTGCCAGCAGCTTAGACGGGGTTCTCGGCTACACCTTC

size: once
J: TRBJ2-2
V: TRBV28
D: TRBD1
CDR3: CAIGGGQGANTGELFF
DNA: TGTGCCATTGGGGGCGGACAGGGGGCGAACACCGGGGAGCTGTTTTTT

size: .
J: TRBJ1-5
V: TRBV10-3
D: .
CDR3: CAISDRGSSNQPQHF
DNA: TGTGCCATCAGCGACAGAGGCAGTAGCAATCAGCCCCAGCATTTT

size: .
J: TRBJ2-7
V: TRBV7-2
D: .
CDR3: CASSPRTGNYEQYF
DNA: TGTGCCAGCAGCCCTAGGACGGGAAACTACGAGCAGTACTTC

size: .
J: TRBJ2-7
V: TRBV24-1
D: TRBD1
CDR3: CATSDPGTGGYEQYF
DNA: TGTGCCACCAGTGATCCTGGGACAGGGGGTTACGAGCAGTACTTC

size: .
J: TRBJ2-1
V: TRBV19
D: TRBD1
CDR3: CASSTGAGTATYNEQFF
DNA: TGTGCCAGTAGTACCGGCGCTGGGACAGCGACCTACAATGAGCAGTTCTTC

size: .
J: TRBJ1-5
V: TRBV5-5
D: TRBD1
CDR3: CASSYELPGQGTFHQPQHF
DNA: TGTGCCAGCAGCTATGAGCTTCCGGGACAGGGGACGTTTCATCAGCCCCAGCATTTT

size: .
J: TRBJ2-7
V: TRBV7-2
D: .
CDR3: CASSSGGDRSYEQYF
DNA: TGTGCCAGCAGCTCCGGGGGGGACAGATCCTACGAGCAGTACTTC

size: .
J: TRBJ2-2
V: TRBV3-1/TRBV3-2
D: .
CDR3: CASSQDFATGNTGELFF
DNA: TGTGCCAGCAGCCAAGATTTCGCGACAGGAAACACCGGGGAGCTGTTTTTT

size: .
J: TRBJ1-2
V: TRBV18
D: .
CDR3: CASGRGEGYGYTF
DNA: TGTGCCAGCGGAAGGGGGGAAGGCTATGGCTACACCTTC

size: .
J: TRBJ1-2
V: TRBV19
D: .
CDR3: CASSMERNYGYTF
DNA: TGTGCCAGTAGTATGGAGAGAAACTATGGCTACACCTTC

size: .
J: TRBJ2-7
V: TRBV11-2
D: TRBD1
CDR3: CASSMGQGGYEQYF
DNA: TGTGCCAGCAGCATGGGACAGGGAGGCTACGAGCAGTACTTC

size: few
J: TRBJ1-5
V: TRBV4-2
D: TRBD1
CDR3: CASSPGQGADQPQHF
DNA: TGTGCCAGCAGCCCGGGACAGGGGGCGGATCAGCCCCAGCATTTT

size: .
J: TRBJ2-7
V: TRBV7-9
D: .
CDR3: CASSLVNSYEQYF
DNA: TGTGCCAGCAGCTTAGTGAATTCCTACGAGCAGTACTTC

size: .
J: TRBJ2-5
V: TRBV20-1
D: TRBD1
CDR3: CSASWDRQETQYF
DNA: TGCAGTGCTAGTTGGGACAGGCAAGAGACCCAGTACTTC

size: .
J: TRBJ2-5
V: TRBV7-6
D: TRBD1
CDR3: CASSKGQGVGQETQYF
DNA: TGTGCCAGCAGCAAGGGACAGGGCGTCGGACAAGAGACCCAGTACTTC

size: .
J: TRBJ2-7
V: TRBV19
D: .
CDR3: CASSIAWQGSYEQYF
DNA: TGTGCCAGTAGTATAGCGTGGCAGGGCTCCTACGAGCAGTACTTC

size: .
J: TRBJ1-1
V: TRBV3-1/TRBV3-2
D: TRBD1
CDR3: CASSRTGGQTEAFF
DNA: TGTGCCAGCAGCCGGACAGGGGGCCAGACTGAAGCTTTCTTT

size: .
J: TRBJ1-2
V: TRBV7-2
D: .
CDR3: CASSLGIRANYGYTF
DNA: TGTGCCAGCAGCTTAGGGATACGAGCTAACTATGGCTACACCTTC

size: .
J: TRBJ1-1
V: TRBV5-4
D: TRBD1
CDR3: CASKTGGAFSEAFF
DNA: TGTGCCAGCAAGACAGGGGGGGCCTTTTCTGAAGCTTTCTTT

size: .
J: TRBJ1-4
V: TRBV7-2
D: TRBD1
CDR3: CASSPGGGGGEKLFF
DNA: TGTGCCAGCAGCCCCGGGGGAGGGGGCGGCGAAAAACTGTTTTTT

size: .
J: TRBJ1-2
V: TRBV6-5
D: .
CDR3: CASQKHGGYGYTF
DNA: TGTGCCAGCCAAAAACACGGGGGCTATGGCTACACCTTC

size: .
J: TRBJ2-7
V: TRBV2
D: .
CDR3: CASSERYEQYF
DNA: TGTGCCAGCAGTGAAAGATACGAGCAGTACTTC

size: .
J: TRBJ1-1
V: TRBV5-1
D: .
CDR3: CASSLSGVTEAFF
DNA: TGCGCCAGCAGCTTGTCCGGGGTCACTGAAGCTTTCTTT

size: .
J: TRBJ2-5
V: TRBV18
D: TRBD2
CDR3: CASSPAGGQETQYF
DNA: TGTGCCAGCTCACCAGCGGGGGGACAAGAGACCCAGTACTTC

size: .
J: TRBJ1-1
V: TRBV5-1
D: TRBD1
CDR3: CASSPPGQGWNTEAFF
DNA: TGCGCCAGCAGCCCCCCGGGACAGGGTTGGAACACTGAAGCTTTCTTT

size: .
J: TRBJ2-7
V: TRBV6-2/TRBV6-3
D: .
CDR3: CASSSDFAYEQYF
DNA: TGTGCCAGCAGTTCCGATTTCGCTTACGAGCAGTACTTC

size: .
J: TRBJ2-7
V: TRBV29-1
D: .
CDR3: CSVDWGATSNEQYF
DNA: TGCAGCGTTGATTGGGGGGCAACTAGCAACGAGCAGTACTTC

size: .
J: TRBJ1-6
V: TRBV7-9
D: .
CDR3: CASSSTGTAYSPLHF
DNA: TGTGCCAGCAGCTCGACCGGGACGGCATATTCACCCCTCCACTTT

size: .
J: TRBJ2-1
V: TRBV19
D: TRBD2
CDR3: CASTPGLAGGLNEQFF
DNA: TGTGCCAGTACCCCGGGACTAGCGGGGGGGCTCAATGAGCAGTTCTTC